This TCR beta chain was captured by sequencing in a study of shared clonotypes between healthy human individuals. Notes on the study in general: Researchers found naive subsets generally carried larger estimated richness than memory subsets.

This CDR3 is built from 18 residues. Looked up from germline, CDR1 is SGHRS and CDR2 is YFSETQ. Unmatched junction bases numbered 5, after V lost 1 base and J lost 0 bases. Method: immunoSEQ multiplex PCR; TCRdb's copy keeps in-frame clones and lacks some. The sample holds 650,000 to 800,000 clones, approximately 77% seen once. Comments on this clone: Its antigen is not identified. Distinct nucleotide sequences in the sample also encode this CDR3.

This TCR came from a woman younger than 45 in good health. The rearrangement uses TRBV5-1 and TRBJ2-6, with 9 bases identical to TRBD2. The source material was memory CD4+ T cells sorted from blood. Documented subset: CD45RA-negative fraction. Here the CDR3 reads CASSLMAGGSSGANVLTF. CDR3 DNA sequence: TGCGCCAGCAGCTTGATGGCGGGAGGGAGCTCTGGGGCCAACGTCCTGACTTTC.